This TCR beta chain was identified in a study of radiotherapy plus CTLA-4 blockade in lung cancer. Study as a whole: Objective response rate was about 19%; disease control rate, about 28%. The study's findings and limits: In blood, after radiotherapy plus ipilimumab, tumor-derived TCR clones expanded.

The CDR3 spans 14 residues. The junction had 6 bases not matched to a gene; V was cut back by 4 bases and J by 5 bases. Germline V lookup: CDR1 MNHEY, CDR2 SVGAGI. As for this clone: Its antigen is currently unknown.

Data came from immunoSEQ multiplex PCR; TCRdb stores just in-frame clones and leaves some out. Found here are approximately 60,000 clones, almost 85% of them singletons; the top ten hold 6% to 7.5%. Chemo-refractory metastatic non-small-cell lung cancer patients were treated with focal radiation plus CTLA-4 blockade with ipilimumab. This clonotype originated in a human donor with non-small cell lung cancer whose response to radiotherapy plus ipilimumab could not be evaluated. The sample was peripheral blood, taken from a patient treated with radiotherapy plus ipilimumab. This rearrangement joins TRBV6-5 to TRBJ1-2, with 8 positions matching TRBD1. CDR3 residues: CASSSRTGPYGYTF. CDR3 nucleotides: TGTGCCAGCAGTTCGCGGACAGGGCCATATGGCTACACCTTC.